Listed here are 21 T cell receptor beta chains from one sample, sequenced in a study of molecular identifiers for immune sequencing clone quantification. Using its own MiXCR run on the PCR reads, TCRdb lists one record per CDR3 protein. The table includes about 640,000 distinct CDR3 sequences, approximately 20% detected once. Sequencing was performed on naive CD8+ T cells from blood, with Jurkat cell RNA spiked in. Noted subset: FACS-sorted CD8+CD4-CCR7+CD45RA+ naive T cells. The receptor set was obtained from a human donor in good health. Some libraries in this study had Jurkat cell RNA spiked in.

This clonotype was counted at least ten times. The V call is TRBV4-3, the J call TRBJ2-3; D gene uncertain. The germline V and J ends were trimmed by 0 bases and 2 bases, with 9 bases remaining between them. Germline CDR1 and CDR2: LGHNA and YSLEER. The CDR3 runs 15 residues. CDR3: CASSQDASDTDTQYF. The CDR3 DNA reads TGCGCCAGCAGCCAAGATGCGAGCGACACAGATACGCAGTATTTT.

Ten or more counts support this clonotype. V gene TRBV19 combines with J gene TRBJ1-5; D gene ambiguous. The CDR3 loop spans 14 amino acids. Germline values: CDR1 LNHDA, CDR2 SQIVND (reference sequence). The V gene lost 4 bases and the J gene lost 5 bases, with 12 bases spanning the gap. For the CDR3, the DNA is TGTGCCAGTAGTAACGGCGTGGTCGATCAGCCCCAGCATTTT. Translating it yields CASSNGVVDQPQHF.

As for this clonotype: This may stem from a read error, because a much larger clone lies one nucleotide away. This chain joins TRBV5-1 and TRBJ2-2; 11 bases are shared with TRBD1. J gave up 4 bases and V 2 bases, and 7 bases lay outside the gene matches. Germline V CDR1 and CDR2: SGHRS, YFSETQ. This CDR3 has 17 residues. The CDR3 loop reads CASSFAGTGGVTGELFF. The CDR3 DNA follows: TGCGCCAGCAGCTTTGCCGGGACAGGGGGAGTCACCGGGGAGCTGTTTTTT.

In this sample, this clonotype turned up many times. V and J are TRBV13 and TRBJ2-1; D could derive from TRBD1 or TRBD2 (5 bases each). The CDR3 loop spans 17 amino acids. Germline CDR1 and CDR2: PRHDT and FYEKMQ (reference sequence). V was shortened by 1 base and J by 6 bases, with 19 bases between the two germline ends. CDR3 sequence (DNA): TGTGCCAGCAGCTTAGAAGGTCGGGGCTTAATTGGCAATGAGCAGTTCTTC. Protein product: CASSLEGRGLIGNEQFF.

This clonotype was observed many times. The rearrangement uses TRBV20-1 and TRBJ2-7; 8 nucleotides line up with TRBD1. The CDR3 has 16 residues. Germline V gene lookup returns CDR1 DFQATT and CDR2 SNEGSKA (reference sequence). V dropped 2 bases and J dropped 3; count of bases not matched to a gene: 12. This CDR3 reads CSARPGQATLYYEQYF. DNA of the CDR3: TGCAGTGCTAGACCGGGACAGGCGACGCTCTACTACGAGCAGTACTTC.

As for this clonotype: A much larger clone lies one base from this, so it may be a read error. Because the CDR3 is missing its conserved closing phenylalanine or tryptophan, this is likely a read error. The chain is built from TRBV18 and TRBJ2-7, with TRBD1 identical over 7 bases. CDR1 is KGHSH, CDR2 LQKENI, per germline. The CDR3 loop spans 15 amino acids. For the CDR3, the DNA is TGCGCCAGCAGCCTTGGCCGGGACAGCTCCTACGAGCAGTACCTC. It codes for CASSLGRDSSYEQYL.

This clonotype has more than one count but fewer than ten. The rearrangement links TRBV20-1 to TRBJ2-7, with a weak D call TRBD1 (6 bases). Germline-derived CDR1 and CDR2 are DFQATT and SNEGSKA (reference sequence). Trimming took 6 bases from V and 3 from J, leaving 18 bases between them. The CDR3 covers 14 residues. This CDR3 reads CSATRDTMDYEQYF. The DNA for the CDR3 is TGCAGTGCAACGAGGGACACTATGGACTACGAGCAGTACTTC.

At least ten counts were recorded for this clonotype. This chain uses TRBV19 with TRBJ2-7; 10 nucleotides match TRBD2. CDR3 length: 14 residues. CDR1 is LNHDA, CDR2 SQIVND, per germline (reference sequence). The ends lost 3 bases at V and 5 bases at J; junction bases unmatched: 4. CDR3 DNA sequence: TGTGCCAGTAGTATCCTAGCGGGAGTAGACGAGCAGTACTTC. Its protein product is CASSILAGVDEQYF.

This sequence joins TRBV11-2 and TRBJ2-5; TRBD2 matches at 8 bases. The DNA end is more similar to TRBJ2-1, so the J call may be wrong. The CDR3 loop spans 15 amino acids. Germline CDR1 and CDR2: SGHAT and FQNNGV. The CDR3 is CASSSGAGVFDEQFF. In nucleotides, the CDR3 is TGTGCCAGCAGTTCAGGAGCGGGAGTTTTTGATGAGCAGTTCTTC.

This clonotype came up a few times. The rearrangement joins TRBV13 to TRBJ1-1; no definite D call. This CDR3 comprises 14 residues. Germline V gene lookup returns CDR1 PRHDT and CDR2 FYEKMQ (reference sequence). V was clipped by 3 bases and J by 4 bases, with 12 bases between them. CDR3 DNA: TGTGCCAGCAGCTTCAGCATTCGGGGCACTGAAGCTTTCTTT. Its protein product is CASSFSIRGTEAFF.

This clonotype was seen at least ten times. The chain is built from TRBV4-2 and TRBJ2-3, with D tentatively TRBD1 or TRBD2 (5 bases each). Germline V lookup: CDR1 LGHNA, CDR2 YNFKEQ. V was cut by 0 bases and J by 3 bases, with 22 bases left in between. The CDR3 has 19 residues. CDR3: CASSQDLHSRGPVTDTQYF. Written as DNA, the CDR3 is TGTGCCAGCAGCCAAGATCTCCACTCACGGGGCCCTGTAACAGATACGCAGTATTTT.

This clonotype was found many times. The J gene is TRBJ1-6, the V gene TRBV12-3 or TRBV12-4; no definite D call. V lost 3 bases and J 0 bases, leaving 6 bases between the germline ends. This CDR3 contains 15 residues. CDR3 residues: CASSFESSYNSPLHF. The CDR3 DNA is TGTGCCAGCAGTTTCGAGAGCTCCTATAATTCACCCCTCCACTTT.

The chain employs TRBV5-1 and TRBJ2-5; D remains ambiguous. V lost 2 bases and J 1 base, leaving 12 bases between the germline ends. Germline loops: CDR1 SGHRS, CDR2 YFSETQ. The CDR3 spans 15 residues. CDR3 amino acids: CASSFDGHSQETQYF. The CDR3 DNA follows: TGCGCCAGCAGCTTCGACGGCCACTCCCAAGAGACCCAGTACTTC. Drawing the rest from reference TRBV5-1 and TRBJ2-5, the complete variable domain is KAGVTQTPRYLIKTRGQQVTLSCSPISGHRSVSWYQQTPGQGLQFLFEYFSETQRNKGNFPGRFSGRQFSNSRSEMNVSTLELGDSALYLCASSFDGHSQETQYFGPGTRLLVL.

The sample holds many counts of this clonotype. This sequence joins TRBV7-9 and TRBJ1-4, with D unresolved. This CDR3 spans 12 amino acids. The V gene's germline CDR1 is SEHNR and CDR2 FQNEAQ (reference sequence). The CDR3 nucleotides read TGTGCTTCGGCGGAGATTAATGAAAAACTGTTTTTT. This gives the protein CASAEINEKLFF.

At least ten counts were recorded for this clonotype. The chain employs TRBV19 and TRBJ1-2; D call uncertain. Germline values: CDR1 LNHDA, CDR2 SQIVND (reference sequence). Trimming took 3 bases from V and 0 from J, leaving 17 bases between them. CDR3 length: 17 residues. This CDR3 reads CASSIIQAPIANYGYTF. The CDR3 DNA reads as TGTGCCAGTAGTATCATTCAGGCGCCGATAGCTAACTATGGCTACACCTTC.

This clonotype showed up many times. J is TRBJ2-7 and V is TRBV4-3; weak D call: TRBD1 (6 bases). V was pared by 0 bases and J by 3 bases, with 12 bases between. This CDR3 spans 15 amino acids. Germline V gene sequence: CDR1 LGHNA, CDR2 YSLEER. The CDR3, as DNA: TGCGCCAGCAGCCAAGAACCCGGACAGAGCTACGAGCAGTACTTC. Its translation is CASSQEPGQSYEQYF.

This clonotype was seen only a few times. The chain couples TRBV10-3 to TRBJ1-1; D gene unclear. This CDR3 is 15 amino acids long. Germline V gene lookup returns CDR1 ENHRY and CDR2 SYGVKD. Trimming removed 6 bases at V and 1 base at J, with 15 bases between. In DNA, the CDR3 is TGTGCCATCAGAGGTATCACAGCAGCGAACACTGAAGCTTTCTTT. Its protein is CAIRGITAANTEAFF.

Points on this clonotype: Compared with germline, one end of the junction differs, possibly owing to a read error. The gene calls are TRBV28 and TRBJ1-1, with D unresolved. The CDR3 has 13 amino acids. Germline values: CDR1 MDHEN, CDR2 SYDVKM. CDR3 nucleotide sequence: TGTGCCAGTTGCCGGAGTAGATCGACTGAAGCTCTCTTT. Translation: CASCRSRSTEALF.

Remarks on this clonotype: This could be a read error, since a much larger clone is one nucleotide away. The chain links TRBV5-3 to TRBJ2-2, with 9 nucleotides matching TRBD1. TRBV5-3 is treated as an ORF (open reading frame) with a function not yet certain. The CDR3 extends over 15 amino acids. The CDR3 region has the DNA TGTGCCAGCAGGCCCGGGACAGGGTTGTCCGGGGGGCTGTTTTTT. Its protein is CASRPGTGLSGGLFF.

This clonotype was seen ten or more times. The chain uses TRBV30 and TRBJ2-4; D is uncertain. Germline CDR1 GTSNPN, CDR2 SVGIG (reference sequence). This CDR3 region has 16 residues. Trimming took off 7 bases at V and 1 base at J, with 20 bases between the two ends. The CDR3 nucleotides read TGTGCCTTTAGGGAACTTCCTATTATGGCCAAAAACATTCAGTACTTC. It translates to CAFRELPIMAKNIQYF.

On this clonotype: A single base separates this from a much larger clone, so it may be a read error. The chain recombines TRBV6-5 with TRBJ2-1; 7 bases line up with TRBD1. CDR1 is MNHEY and CDR2 is SVGAGI in the germline V gene. The CDR3 loop spans 16 amino acids. The J segment lost 2 bases and the V segment lost 7 bases, leaving 11 bases of the junction unmatched. CDR3 bases: TGTGCCAGCACTCGCTCGACAGGGACGACCTACAATGAGCAGTTCTTC. Its translation: CASTRSTGTTYNEQFF.